This T cell receptor (beta chain) was retrieved from a study of blood T cell repertoires in COVID-19. Study in general: Whether acute or convalescent, the COVID-19 samples came from the United States, Italy and Spain. T cells, B-cell-depleted T cells, or PBMCs provided the cDNA or gDNA that served as material.

As handled by the study authors: Amplified reference gene primers provided the basis for estimating nucleated cell counts. Assay used: immunoSEQ multiplex PCR; TCRdb lists only in-frame clones, some missing. The DNA gave D and trimming, while V, J and clone size come from that table. Among roughly 50,000 clones listed, 75% to 90% were seen once. In its sample, this clone was seen a few times. After removal of 6 bases from V and 0 bases from J, the junction contained 1 base not matched to a gene. The germline V gene has CDR1 LNHDA and CDR2 SQIVND (reference sequence). This CDR3 region has 14 residues. The gene calls are TRBV19 and TRBJ2-7; 11 bases match TRBD1. This sequence was found in a man aged 45-65 years with acute or convalescent COVID-19. The sequenced material came from peripheral blood. CDR3 DNA sequence: TGTGCCAGTAGAGGGACAGGGGGCTCCTACGAGCAGTACTTC. As protein: CASRGTGGSYEQYF.